This T cell receptor beta chain was recorded in a study of regulatory T cells in long-lasting Graves disease. Germline CDR1 is MDHEN and CDR2 is SYDVKM. This CDR3 region has 16 residues. Trimming shortened V by 6 bases and J by 4 bases, and 18 bases separated the two germline ends. Both iRepertoire HTBI primers and Arm-PCR of CDR3 regions were used to build the TCR beta libraries. TCRdb called the multiplex PCR reads again in MiXCR, with one record for every CDR3 protein. The table has a few hundred thousand distinct CDR3 sequences, 16% seen once; the top ten hold approximately 22%. Time point described: newly diagnosed GD, antithyroid drugs for less than 3 months. Isolated PBMC RNA provided the starting material for the TCR library. Staff took 7.5 to 9.5 milliliters of peripheral blood and put it into EDTA tubes. This clonotype is a singleton in its sample. The same specimen was also included in a second study, on T cells in Graves' hyperthyroidism and ophthalmopathy. As that study records: With a duration under 2 months, the hyperthyroidism was newly diagnosed in patients aged 18 to 65.

This chain joins TRBV28 and TRBJ2-2, with D unresolved. Sequencing used peripheral blood mononuclear cells (PBMCs), obtained at new diagnosis, from a patient treated with antithyroid drugs. The sequence derives from a woman in her late teens or twenties with Graves disease. CDR3 in amino acids: CASSSPGGSTTGELFF. The DNA for the CDR3 is TGTGCCAGCAGCTCCCCGGGTGGGTCGACCACCGGGGAGCTGTTTTTT.